Below, 25 T cell receptor beta chains from the same sample are listed, as sequenced in a study of blood T cell repertoires in COVID-19. Produced via immunoSEQ multiplex PCR; TCRdb's table is partial and in-frame only. The sample comprises almost 400,000 clones, about 90% of which are singletons, and roughly 2% rests with the top ten. The material sequenced was peripheral blood. The source is a woman in her sixties or seventies with COVID-19, enrolled during active disease.

This clone has a single count. The CDR3: CSAGAATGGPYEQYF. Written as DNA, the CDR3 is TGCAGCGCCGGGGCGGCGACAGGGGGGCCGTACGAGCAGTACTTC. This rearrangement joins TRBV29-1 to TRBJ2-7; 9 bases align to TRBD1. From germline, CDR1 is SQVTM and CDR2 ANQGSEA. CDR3 size: 15 residues. The junction had 14 bases not matched to a gene; V was cut back by 7 bases and J by 4 bases.

V usage is TRBV21-1 and J usage is TRBJ2-7; the table calls TRBD1, which could not be checked here. TRBV21-1 is a listed pseudogene. CDR3 size: 15 residues. The CDR3 sequence: CASSTPGQGLYEQYF. The CDR3 DNA sequence: TGTGCCAGCAGTACTCCGGGACAGGGGCTCTACGAGCAGTACTTC.

V gene TRBV5-1 combines with J gene TRBJ1-1, with D unclear. V was cut by 4 bases and J by 0 bases, with 10 bases left in between. This CDR3 contains 14 residues. Germline-derived CDR1 and CDR2 are SGHRS and YFSETQ. The CDR3 loop is CASSAPLVNTEAFF. In nucleotides, the CDR3 is TGCGCCAGCAGCGCGCCTCTCGTGAACACTGAAGCTTTCTTT.

There are a few counts of this clone. The chain is built from TRBV6-5 and TRBJ1-6, with 8 bases lining up with TRBD1. V shed 6 bases and J 6 bases; nucleotides not matched to a gene: 4. The germline V gene encodes CDR1 MNHEY and CDR2 SVGAGI. The CDR3 loop spans 14 amino acids. CDR3 coding DNA: TGTGCCAGCAGGGACAGGGTGGGTAATTCACCCCTCCACTTT. This codes for CASRDRVGNSPLHF.

With regard to this clone: The same CDR3 arises from other DNA sequences in this sample as well. V is TRBV5-1 and J is TRBJ2-7; weak D call: TRBD1 (5 bases). The CDR3 sequence is 14 residues long. Germline loops: CDR1 SGHRS, CDR2 YFSETQ. The V and J ends lost 0 bases and 6 bases respectively, with 13 bases between them. The CDR3 bases are TGCGCCAGCAGCTTGGAAGGGGCGCTGGGCGAGCAGTACTTC. This gives the protein CASSLEGALGEQYF. Full variable domain (rest looked up from reference TRBV5-1 and TRBJ2-7): KAGVTQTPRYLIKTRGQQVTLSCSPISGHRSVSWYQQTPGQGLQFLFEYFSETQRNKGNFPGRFSGRQFSNSRSEMNVSTLELGDSALYLCASSLEGALGEQYFGPGTRLTVT.

The sample holds a few counts of this clone. This sequence joins TRBV11-1 and TRBJ2-7, with a tentative D call TRBD1 (5 bases). V was shortened by 0 bases and J by 5 bases, with 11 bases between the two germline ends. The CDR3 runs to 14 residues. CDR1 is SGHAT and CDR2 is FQDESV in the germline V gene (reference sequence). The CDR3 DNA is TGTGCCAGCAGCTTAGCAGGGGATCTCGACGAGCAGTACTTC. This sequence encodes CASSLAGDLDEQYF.

The V and J genes are TRBV5-1 and TRBJ1-3, with D hard to call. The CDR3 consists of 15 residues. CDR1 is SGHRS, CDR2 YFSETQ, per germline. V was cut by 2 bases and J by 0 bases, with 9 bases left in between. The CDR3 DNA reads TGCGCCAGCAGCTTACGGGGAAACTCTGGAAACACCATATATTTT. Translating it yields CASSLRGNSGNTIYF. Combining the CDR3 with reference TRBV5-1 and TRBJ1-3 gives the whole variable domain KAGVTQTPRYLIKTRGQQVTLSCSPISGHRSVSWYQQTPGQGLQFLFEYFSETQRNKGNFPGRFSGRQFSNSRSEMNVSTLELGDSALYLCASSLRGNSGNTIYFGEGSWLTVV.

The chain couples TRBV30 to TRBJ2-3, with 7 bases aligning to TRBD2. CDR3 length equals 14 residues. With 4 bases clipped from V and 6 bases from J, the junction kept 10 bases outside the gene matches. CDR1 and CDR2 (germline): GTSNPN, SVGIG (reference sequence). CDR3 sequence reads: CAWTQSGAHDTQYF. The DNA of the CDR3 is TGTGCCTGGACCCAAAGCGGGGCGCACGATACGCAGTATTTT.

The rearrangement joins TRBV10-3 to TRBJ1-3; 9 nucleotides match TRBD1. Germline V gives CDR1 ENHRY, CDR2 SYGVKD. Trimming cost V 7 bases and J 7 bases; bases outside gene matches: 8. The CDR3 consists of 14 residues. The DNA for the CDR3 is TGTGCCATCACCTTAGGGACAGGGTGGAACACCATATATTTT. Translating it yields CAITLGTGWNTIYF.

The rearrangement uses TRBV3-1 (or the pseudogene TRBV3-2) and TRBJ2-5; 9 nucleotides agree with TRBD2. The CDR3 consists of 13 residues. Germline CDR1 reads LGHDT; CDR2 reads YNNKEL (reference sequence). V shed 6 bases, J shed 3 bases, and the junction held 2 bases outside the gene matches. For the CDR3, the DNA is TGTGCCAGCAGACGACTAGCGGAAGAGACCCAGTACTTC. Translating gives CASRRLAEETQYF.

This chain links TRBV27 with TRBJ2-7, with 11 bases that match TRBD1. The V and J ends lost 4 bases and 6 bases, in that order; junction bases with no gene match: 8. The CDR3 is 15 amino acids. CDR1 is MNHEY and CDR2 is SMNVEV in the germline V gene (reference sequence). Here the CDR3 DNA reads TGTGCCAGCAGTTCACTAGGACAGGGGGCAGGCGAGCAGTACTTC. Protein sequence: CASSSLGQGAGEQYF.

V is TRBV7-3 and J is TRBJ2-7, with D unclear. This CDR3 is built from 10 residues. V lost 5 bases and J 12 bases, leaving 11 bases between the germline ends. CDR1 and CDR2 (germline): SGHTA, FQGTGA. CDR3 coding DNA: TGTGCCAGCAGCCCTCGGTGGTGGTACTTC. Translated, it gives CASSPRWWYF.

The chain carries TRBV11-2 and TRBJ2-3; 8 bases are shared with TRBD2. Looked up from germline, CDR1 is SGHAT and CDR2 is FQNNGV. The length of the CDR3 is 16 residues. The V and J ends lost 2 bases and 8 bases, in that order; junction bases with no gene match: 12. The DNA for the CDR3 is TGTGCCAGCAGCTTATTTCGGGTAGCGGGGTCAGGTACGCAGTATTTT. It is translated as CASSLFRVAGSGTQYF.

V and J are TRBV10-2 and TRBJ2-1, with 10 bases identical to TRBD2. Germline loops: CDR1 WSHSY, CDR2 SAAADI. J gave up 5 bases and V 0 bases, and 7 bases lay outside the gene matches. This CDR3 is 17 amino acids long. The CDR3 sequence: CASSESMASGGHNEQFF. The CDR3 DNA reads TGCGCCAGCAGTGAGTCGATGGCTAGCGGGGGACACAATGAGCAGTTCTTC.

The J gene is TRBJ1-2, the V gene TRBV5-1, with 10 bases lining up with TRBD1. V gave up 3 bases and J gave up 7 bases; unmatched junction bases: 6. Looked up from germline, CDR1 is SGHRS and CDR2 is YFSETQ. This CDR3 is built from 14 residues. This CDR3 is CASSSTGTGAGYTF. The CDR3 nucleotides are TGCGCCAGCAGCTCTACCGGGACAGGGGCTGGCTACACCTTC.

The CDR3 nucleotides read TGCGCCAGCAGCCAAGATCGGGCAGGGACTGGAAACACCATATATTTT. Protein: CASSQDRAGTGNTIYF. The rearrangement links TRBV4-1 to TRBJ1-3; possibly TRBD1 for D (5 bases). Looked up from germline, CDR1 is MGHRA and CDR2 is YSYEKL. The CDR3 runs to 16 residues. V was trimmed by 0 bases and J by 2 bases, leaving 11 bases between them.

CDR3 DNA sequence: TGCGCCAGCAGCGCAGTAGCGGGGGCCCAAGAGACCCAGTACTTC. It is translated as CASSAVAGAQETQYF. J is TRBJ2-5 and V is TRBV5-1; 9 nucleotides line up with TRBD2. This CDR3 is 15 amino acids long. CDR1 and CDR2 from the germline V gene are SGHRS and YFSETQ. V was pared by 4 bases and J by 1 base, with 5 bases of the junction left unmatched. Looking up the rest from reference TRBV5-1 and TRBJ2-5 gives the full variable domain: KAGVTQTPRYLIKTRGQQVTLSCSPISGHRSVSWYQQTPGQGLQFLFEYFSETQRNKGNFPGRFSGRQFSNSRSEMNVSTLELGDSALYLCASSAVAGAQETQYFGPGTRLLVL.

With respect to this clone: A much bigger clone sits one base away, suggesting this may be a read error. The CDR3 DNA follows: TGTGCCAGCAGCTTAAGCAGGGACTCCTACGAGCAGTACTTC. It translates to CASSLSRDSYEQYF. The chain employs TRBV7-3 and TRBJ2-7; D possibly corresponds to TRBD1 (5 bases). Germline lookup yields CDR1 SGHTA and CDR2 FQGTGA. This CDR3 contains 14 residues. Trimming removed 1 base from V and 0 bases from J, with 7 bases in between.

The genes are TRBV28 and TRBJ1-4, with 8 bases that match TRBD1. The V gene's germline CDR1 is MDHEN and CDR2 SYDVKM. V lost 5 bases and J lost 10; bases outside the gene matches: 9. There are 14 residues in the CDR3. The CDR3 sequence is CASSKTGEKGKLFF. CDR3 DNA: TGTGCCAGCAGTAAGACAGGGGAAAAAGGAAAACTGTTTTTT.

The CDR3 protein is CASSQGEYSNQPQHF. The CDR3 bases are TGCGCCAGCAGCCAAGGAGAGTATAGCAATCAGCCCCAGCATTTT. This chain links TRBV4-1 with TRBJ1-5; D gene uncertain. Germline-derived CDR1 and CDR2 are MGHRA and YSYEKL. Deletions cut 1 base from V and 0 bases from J, with 7 bases between. The CDR3 has 15 residues.

The rearrangement joins TRBV7-8 to TRBJ2-6; TRBD1 matches at 9 bases. The length of the CDR3 is 18 residues. The V segment lost 1 base and the J segment 0 bases; nucleotides outside the gene matches: 4. Germline CDR1 reads SGHVS; CDR2 reads FQNEAQ. The CDR3 DNA is TGTGCCAGCAGCTTAGGGGGGACAGGGAGCTCTGGGGCCAACGTCCTGACTTTC. Translated, it gives CASSLGGTGSSGANVLTF.

The chain joins TRBV27 to TRBJ2-7; D might be TRBD1 (6 bases). V was pared by 6 bases and J by 4 bases, with 13 bases between. CDR1 is MNHEY, CDR2 SMNVEV, per germline (reference sequence). This CDR3 has 13 amino acids. As DNA, the CDR3 is TGTGCCAGCAGGACAGGCTTGCAGTACGAGCAGTACTTC. Its translation is CASRTGLQYEQYF.

The CDR3 nucleotides are TGTGCCAGCAGCTTCGGCAGGGGTATGGGGGGCTACACCTTC. Its translation: CASSFGRGMGGYTF. The rearrangement links TRBV13 to TRBJ1-2; weak D call: TRBD1 (6 bases). This CDR3 has 14 residues. V shed 3 bases and J shed 8 bases, with 16 bases lying between them. Per the germline V gene, CDR1 is PRHDT and CDR2 is FYEKMQ (reference sequence).

This chain connects TRBV7-9 to TRBJ2-2; 8 nucleotides agree with TRBD1. This CDR3 has 16 residues. The germline V gene has CDR1 SEHNR and CDR2 FQNEAQ (reference sequence). The J segment lost 5 bases and the V segment lost 5 bases, leaving 10 bases of the junction unmatched. The CDR3 sequence: CASSRGYRGRTGELFF. CDR3 nucleotides: TGTGCCAGCAGCCGAGGATACAGGGGGAGGACCGGGGAGCTGTTTTTT.

The chain couples TRBV5-1 to TRBJ1-2; 7 nucleotides align to TRBD1. Germline-derived CDR1 and CDR2 are SGHRS and YFSETQ. CDR3 length: 14 residues. Trimming cost V 4 bases and J 3 bases; bases outside gene matches: 6. The CDR3 loop is CASSPTGEDYGYTF. CDR3 in DNA: TGCGCCAGCAGCCCAACAGGGGAGGACTATGGCTACACCTTC.